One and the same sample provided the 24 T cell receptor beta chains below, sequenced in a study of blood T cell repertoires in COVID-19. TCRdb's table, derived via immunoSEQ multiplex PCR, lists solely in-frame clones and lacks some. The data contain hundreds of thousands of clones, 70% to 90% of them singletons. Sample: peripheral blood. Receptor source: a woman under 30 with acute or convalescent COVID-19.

CDR3 coding DNA: TGTGCCAGTAGTATTGGTAGAAGCTATGAGCAGTTCTTC. Its translation: CASSIGRSYEQFF. V is TRBV19 and J is TRBJ2-1, with unresolved D. The V gene lost 3 bases and the J gene lost 8 bases, with 11 bases spanning the gap. There are 13 residues in the CDR3. Germline-derived CDR1 and CDR2 are LNHDA and SQIVND (reference sequence).

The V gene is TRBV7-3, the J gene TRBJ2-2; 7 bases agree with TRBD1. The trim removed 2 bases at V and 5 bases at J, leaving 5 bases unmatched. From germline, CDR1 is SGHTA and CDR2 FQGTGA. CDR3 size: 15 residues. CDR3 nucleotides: TGTGCCAGCAGCTTAGAGGGGGCGAGTACCGGGGAGCTGTTTTTT. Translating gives CASSLEGASTGELFF. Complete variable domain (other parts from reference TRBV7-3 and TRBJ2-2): GAGVSQTPSNKVTEKGKYVELRCDPISGHTALYWYRQSLGQGPEFLIYFQGTGAADDSGLPNDRFFAVRPEGSVSTLKIQRTERGDSAVYLCASSLEGASTGELFFGEGSRLTVL.

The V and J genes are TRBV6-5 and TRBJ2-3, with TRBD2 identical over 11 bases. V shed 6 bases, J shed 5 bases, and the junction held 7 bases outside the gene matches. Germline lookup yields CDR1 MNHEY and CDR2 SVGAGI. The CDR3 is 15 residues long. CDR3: CASRFSGGAGDTQYF. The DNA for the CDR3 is TGTGCCAGCAGGTTTAGCGGGGGGGCAGGAGATACGCAGTATTTT.

CDR3 amino acids: CSVRGTGSSYEQYF. The CDR3 coding sequence is TGCAGCGTCAGGGGGACAGGGAGCTCCTACGAGCAGTACTTC. The rearrangement uses TRBV29-1 and TRBJ2-7; TRBD1 matches 9 bases. The CDR3 totals 14 residues. The V segment lost 6 bases and the J segment 0 bases; nucleotides outside the gene matches: 6. CDR1 is SQVTM, CDR2 ANQGSEA, per germline.

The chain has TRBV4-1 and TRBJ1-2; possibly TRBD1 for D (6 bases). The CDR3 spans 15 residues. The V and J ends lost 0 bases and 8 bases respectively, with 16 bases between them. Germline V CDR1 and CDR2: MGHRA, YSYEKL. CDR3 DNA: TGCGCCAGCAGCCAAGATTTTGTCCAGGGGAGAGGCTACACCTTC. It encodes CASSQDFVQGRGYTF.

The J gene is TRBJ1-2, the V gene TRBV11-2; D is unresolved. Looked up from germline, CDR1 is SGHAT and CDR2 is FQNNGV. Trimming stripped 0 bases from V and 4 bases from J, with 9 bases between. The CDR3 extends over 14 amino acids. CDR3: CASSLDTSPYGYTF. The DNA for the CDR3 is TGTGCCAGCAGCTTAGATACATCCCCCTATGGCTACACCTTC.

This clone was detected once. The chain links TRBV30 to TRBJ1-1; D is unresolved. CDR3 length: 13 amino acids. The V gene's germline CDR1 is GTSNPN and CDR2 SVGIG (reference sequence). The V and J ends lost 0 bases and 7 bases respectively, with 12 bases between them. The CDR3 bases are TGTGCCTGGAGTGTGTTGGGCCGGGGTGAAGCTTTCTTT. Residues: CAWSVLGRGEAFF. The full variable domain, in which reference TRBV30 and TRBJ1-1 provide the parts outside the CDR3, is SQTIHQWPATLVQPVGSPLSLECTVEGTSNPNLYWYRQAAGRGLQLLFYSVGIGQISSEVPQNLSASRPQDRQFILSSKKLLLSDSGFYLCAWSVLGRGEAFFGQGTRLTVV.

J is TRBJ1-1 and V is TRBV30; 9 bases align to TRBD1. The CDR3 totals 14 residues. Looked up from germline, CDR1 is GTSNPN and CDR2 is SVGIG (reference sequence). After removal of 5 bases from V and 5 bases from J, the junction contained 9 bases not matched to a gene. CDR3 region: CAWGQGTVSTEAFF. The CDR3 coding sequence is TGTGCCTGGGGACAGGGGACGGTTTCGACTGAAGCTTTCTTT.

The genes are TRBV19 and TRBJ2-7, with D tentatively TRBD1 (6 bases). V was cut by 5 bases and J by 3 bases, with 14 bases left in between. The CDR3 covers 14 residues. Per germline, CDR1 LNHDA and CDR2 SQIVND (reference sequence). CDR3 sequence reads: CASSDQGSDYEQYF. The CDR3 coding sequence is TGTGCCAGTAGTGACCAGGGGTCGGACTACGAGCAGTACTTC.

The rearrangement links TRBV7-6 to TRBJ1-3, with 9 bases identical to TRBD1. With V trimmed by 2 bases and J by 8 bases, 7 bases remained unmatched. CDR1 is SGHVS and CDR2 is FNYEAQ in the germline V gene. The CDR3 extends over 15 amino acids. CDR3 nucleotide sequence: TGTGCCAGCAGCTTACCGGGACAGGGAGCATACACCATATATTTT. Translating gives CASSLPGQGAYTIYF.

The CDR3 region is CASSDPEGRTEAFF. CDR3 nucleotides: TGTGCCAGCAGTGACCCTGAAGGGAGGACTGAAGCTTTCTTT. The genes are TRBV2 and TRBJ1-1; no clear D. Germline assignment: CDR1 SNHLY and CDR2 FYNNEI. The CDR3 consists of 14 residues. Between the trimmed V and J ends, which lost 3 bases and 5 bases, there was a span of 13 bases.

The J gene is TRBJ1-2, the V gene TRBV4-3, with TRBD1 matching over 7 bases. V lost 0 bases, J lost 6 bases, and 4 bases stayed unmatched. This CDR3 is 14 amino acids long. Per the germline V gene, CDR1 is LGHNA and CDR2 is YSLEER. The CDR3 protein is CASSQDSGGNGYTF. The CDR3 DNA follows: TGCGCCAGCAGCCAAGATTCAGGGGGAAATGGCTACACCTTC.

The CDR3 loop is CASRNRTPNQPQHF. The CDR3 DNA sequence: TGTGCCAGCAGGAATAGGACTCCAAATCAGCCCCAGCATTTT. The V and J genes are TRBV7-9 and TRBJ1-5; D is unresolved. Germline loops: CDR1 SEHNR, CDR2 FQNEAQ (reference sequence). CDR3 length equals 14 residues. V lost 6 bases, J lost 4 bases, and 13 bases lay in between.

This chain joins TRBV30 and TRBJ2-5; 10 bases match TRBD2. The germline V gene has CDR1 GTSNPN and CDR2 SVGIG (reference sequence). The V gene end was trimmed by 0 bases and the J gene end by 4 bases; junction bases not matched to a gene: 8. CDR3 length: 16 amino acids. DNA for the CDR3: TGTGCCTGGAGTGTACGGGGACTAGCGAGGGGAGAGACCCAGTACTTC. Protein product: CAWSVRGLARGETQYF.

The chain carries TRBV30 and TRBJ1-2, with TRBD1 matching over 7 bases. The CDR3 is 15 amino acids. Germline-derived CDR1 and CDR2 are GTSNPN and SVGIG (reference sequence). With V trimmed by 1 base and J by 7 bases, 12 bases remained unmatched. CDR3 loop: CAWSGVFDRVSGYTF. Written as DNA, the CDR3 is TGTGCCTGGAGTGGTGTGTTTGACAGGGTTAGTGGCTACACCTTC.

The CDR3 DNA sequence: TGTGCCAGCAGCAATGAGGGTAATAGCAATCAGCCCCAGCATTTT. Its protein product is CASSNEGNSNQPQHF. The chain employs TRBV21-1 and TRBJ1-5. TRBV21-1 is a known pseudogene. This CDR3 is 15 amino acids long.

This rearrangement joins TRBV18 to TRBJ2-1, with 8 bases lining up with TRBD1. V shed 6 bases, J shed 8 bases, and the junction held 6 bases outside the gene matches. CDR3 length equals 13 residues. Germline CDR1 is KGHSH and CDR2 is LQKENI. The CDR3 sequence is CASSLDRGDEQFF. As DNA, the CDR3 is TGTGCCAGCTCCCTCGACAGGGGAGATGAGCAGTTCTTC.

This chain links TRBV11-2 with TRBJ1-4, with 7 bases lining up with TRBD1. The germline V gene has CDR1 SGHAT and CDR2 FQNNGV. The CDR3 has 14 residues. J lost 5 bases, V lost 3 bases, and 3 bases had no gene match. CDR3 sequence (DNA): TGTGCCAGCAGCTTGACAGGGCCAAATGAAAAACTGTTTTTT. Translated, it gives CASSLTGPNEKLFF.

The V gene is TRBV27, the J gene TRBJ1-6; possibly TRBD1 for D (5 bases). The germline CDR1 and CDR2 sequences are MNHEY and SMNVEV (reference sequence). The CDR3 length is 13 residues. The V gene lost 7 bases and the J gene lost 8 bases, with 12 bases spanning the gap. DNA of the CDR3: TGTGCCAGCACCGGACACGATTATTCACCCCTCCACTTT. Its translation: CASTGHDYSPLHF.

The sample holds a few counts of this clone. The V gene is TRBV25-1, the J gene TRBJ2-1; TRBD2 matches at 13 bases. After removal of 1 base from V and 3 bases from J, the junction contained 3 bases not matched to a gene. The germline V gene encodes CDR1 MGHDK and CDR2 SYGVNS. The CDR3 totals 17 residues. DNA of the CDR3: TGTGCCAGCAGTGAATTTACTAGCGGGGGGGTCTACAATGAGCAGTTCTTC. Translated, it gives CASSEFTSGGVYNEQFF.

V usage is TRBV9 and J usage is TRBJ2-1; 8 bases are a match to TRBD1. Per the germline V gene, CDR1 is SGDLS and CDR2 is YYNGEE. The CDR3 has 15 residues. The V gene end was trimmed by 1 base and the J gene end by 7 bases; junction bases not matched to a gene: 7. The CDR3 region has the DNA TGTGCCAGCAGCGTATCGGCAGGGGGCTGGAATGAGCAGTTCTTC. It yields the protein CASSVSAGGWNEQFF. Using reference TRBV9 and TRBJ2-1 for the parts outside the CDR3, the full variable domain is DSGVTQTPKHLITATGQRVTLRCSPRSGDLSVYWYQQSLDQGLQFLIQYYNGEERAKGNILERFSAQQFPDLHSELNLSSLELGDSALYFCASSVSAGGWNEQFFGPGTRLTVL.

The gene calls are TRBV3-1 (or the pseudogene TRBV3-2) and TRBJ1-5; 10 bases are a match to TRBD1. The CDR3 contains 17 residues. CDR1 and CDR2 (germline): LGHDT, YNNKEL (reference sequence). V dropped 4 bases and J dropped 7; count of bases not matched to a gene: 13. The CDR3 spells CASSRKLPGTGDQPQHF. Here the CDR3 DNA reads TGTGCCAGCAGCCGAAAACTTCCCGGGACAGGGGACCAGCCCCAGCATTTT.

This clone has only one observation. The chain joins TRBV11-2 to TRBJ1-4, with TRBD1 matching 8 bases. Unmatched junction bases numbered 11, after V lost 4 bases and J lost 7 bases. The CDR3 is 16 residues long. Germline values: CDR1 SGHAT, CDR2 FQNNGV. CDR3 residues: CASSSPRGTGFEKLFF. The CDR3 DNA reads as TGTGCCAGCAGCTCTCCTCGCGGGACAGGCTTTGAAAAACTGTTTTTT.

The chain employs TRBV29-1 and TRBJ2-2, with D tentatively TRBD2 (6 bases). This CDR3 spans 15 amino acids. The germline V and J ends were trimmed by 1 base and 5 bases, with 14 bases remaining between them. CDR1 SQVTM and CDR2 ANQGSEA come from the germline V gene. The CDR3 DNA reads TGCAGCGTTGAAGGCGGGGAGTGGGGGACCGGGGAGCTGTTTTTT. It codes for CSVEGGEWGTGELFF.